These 21 T cell receptor beta chains came from one sample sequenced in a study of blood T cell repertoires in COVID-19. Clones were read by immunoSEQ multiplex PCR, and TCRdb kept only the in-frame ones, dropping some. The sample lists around 70,000 clones; 80% to 90% were seen once. The sequencing input was peripheral blood. All receptors derive from a woman of 80 years or more with active or convalescent COVID-19.

This clone has a single count. The chain has TRBV6-5 and TRBJ1-2; TRBD1 matches at 9 bases. Germline V gene data show CDR1 as MNHEY and CDR2 as SVGAGI. J gave up 8 bases and V 2 bases, and 6 bases lay outside the gene matches. CDR3 length equals 14 residues. The CDR3 DNA reads as TGTGCCAGCAGTTACACTAACAGGGGGCGAGGCTACACCTTC. Its translation is CASSYTNRGRGYTF.

The V call is TRBV30, the J call TRBJ1-1; D is unresolved. Germline V gene data show CDR1 as GTSNPN and CDR2 as SVGIG (reference sequence). The CDR3 length is 13 residues. Trimming left V 5 bases short and J 0 bases short, with 10 bases between. The CDR3 coding sequence is TGTGCCTGGGGGGTGGGAGTGAACACTGAAGCTTTCTTT. Protein sequence: CAWGVGVNTEAFF.

The chain is built from TRBV18 and TRBJ2-7; TRBD1 matches 8 bases. The CDR3 extends over 14 amino acids. J lost 4 bases, V lost 5 bases, and 7 bases had no gene match. Germline CDR1 reads KGHSH; CDR2 reads LQKENI. DNA for the CDR3: TGTGCCAGCTCAGGCCAGGGGGCAGAATACGAGCAGTACTTC. Translated: CASSGQGAEYEQYF.

This chain links TRBV7-2 with TRBJ1-1; a weak D match, TRBD1 (5 bases). V was clipped by 3 bases and J by 4 bases, with 9 bases between them. Germline V gene lookup returns CDR1 SGHTA and CDR2 FQGNSA. This CDR3 region has 13 residues. CDR3 sequence (DNA): TGTGCCAGCAGCTTGGGGCTTGCCACTGAAGCTTTCTTT. The encoded protein is CASSLGLATEAFF.

This clone has a single count. J is TRBJ1-5 and V is TRBV6-2 or TRBV6-3; no clear D. Germline V CDR1 and CDR2: MNHEY, SVGEGT. The CDR3 has 14 amino acids. Trimming took off 2 bases at V and 1 base at J, with 6 bases between the two ends. The CDR3 sequence is CASSYGGSNQPQHF. CDR3 sequence (DNA): TGTGCCAGCAGTTACGGTGGCAGCAATCAGCCCCAGCATTTT.

This clone showed up just once. V gene TRBV7-2 combines with J gene TRBJ2-3, with D maybe TRBD2 (6 bases). The germline V gene has CDR1 SGHTA and CDR2 FQGNSA. The CDR3 is 15 amino acids. Trimming took off 6 bases at V and 6 bases at J, with 19 bases between the two ends. The CDR3 region has the DNA TGTGCCAGCAGAGTCTCGGGGCGGGGTCAGGATACGCAGTATTTT. As protein: CASRVSGRGQDTQYF.

The gene calls are TRBV5-1 and TRBJ2-3, with 13 bases fitting TRBD2. The germline CDR1 and CDR2 sequences are SGHRS and YFSETQ. The CDR3 loop spans 17 amino acids. Unmatched junction bases numbered 10, after V lost 4 bases and J lost 5 bases. CDR3 DNA: TGCGCCAGCAGCAGAGAACCGGGACTAGCGGGGCAAGATACGCAGTATTTT. Protein product: CASSREPGLAGQDTQYF.

The chain employs TRBV18 and TRBJ2-5; the D gene is possibly TRBD2 (5 bases). V lost 3 bases, J lost 3 bases, and 11 bases lay in between. Germline CDR1 and CDR2: KGHSH and LQKENI. This CDR3 is built from 14 residues. The CDR3 DNA reads as TGTGCCAGCTCACCCCGAGCGGCCGAAGAGACCCAGTACTTC. Encoded protein: CASSPRAAEETQYF. The variable domain in full, with the rest retrieved from reference TRBV18 and TRBJ2-5, is NAGVMQNPRHLVRRRGQEARLRCSPMKGHSHVYWYRQLPEEGLKFMVYLQKENIIDESGMPKERFSAEFPKEGPSILRIQQVVRGDSAAYFCASSPRAAEETQYFGPGTRLLVL.

The CDR3 here is CASSLEGRGTEAFF. CDR3 nucleotides: TGTGCCAGCAGCTTAGAGGGGAGGGGAACTGAAGCTTTCTTT. The genes are TRBV7-2 and TRBJ1-1; the D gene is possibly TRBD1 (5 bases). The CDR3 length is 14 residues. Germline CDR1 and CDR2: SGHTA and FQGNSA. V lost 1 base and J lost 5, with 11 bases in between.

The genes are TRBV20-1 and TRBJ1-6; no reliable D call. The CDR3 consists of 14 residues. Trimming took 3 bases from V and 7 from J, leaving 13 bases between them. Germline V gives CDR1 DFQATT, CDR2 SNEGSKA (reference sequence). The CDR3 loop is CSASSQLPNSPLHF. CDR3 DNA sequence: TGCAGTGCTAGTAGCCAACTACCCAATTCACCCCTCCACTTT.

This sequence joins TRBV29-1 and TRBJ1-2; D call uncertain. The CDR3 runs to 13 residues. In germline, CDR1 is SQVTM, CDR2 ANQGSEA. V lost 7 bases and J lost 4, with 16 bases in between. In DNA form, the CDR3 reads TGCAGCGCAATCACAGTGACCCCCTATGGCTACACCTTC. Translated: CSAITVTPYGYTF.

This clone was detected only a few times. J is TRBJ1-1 and V is TRBV28, with a possible D match to TRBD1 (5 bases). From germline, CDR1 is MDHEN and CDR2 SYDVKM. V was clipped by 8 bases and J by 5 bases, with 18 bases between them. The CDR3 spans 14 residues. This chain's CDR3 is CASLQVGGRTEAFF. CDR3 coding DNA: TGTGCCAGCCTCCAGGTTGGGGGGAGGACTGAAGCTTTCTTT.

V usage is TRBV5-1 and J usage is TRBJ2-7, with 8 nucleotides matching TRBD1. This CDR3 region has 14 residues. Germline lookup yields CDR1 SGHRS and CDR2 YFSETQ. V dropped 2 bases and J dropped 1; count of bases not matched to a gene: 2. The CDR3 nucleotides are TGCGCCAGCAGCTTCCGGGACAGGTCCTACGAGCAGTACTTC. This sequence encodes CASSFRDRSYEQYF.

CDR3 amino acids: CASRPQGASYNSPLHF. DNA for the CDR3: TGTGCCAGTAGGCCCCAAGGGGCCTCCTATAATTCACCCCTCCACTTT. The chain recombines TRBV19 with TRBJ1-6, with a weak D call TRBD1 (5 bases). There are 16 residues in the CDR3. V lost 6 bases to trimming and J lost 0 bases, with 12 bases between them. Germline V gene lookup returns CDR1 LNHDA and CDR2 SQIVND (reference sequence).

This chain links TRBV5-1 with TRBJ1-2; 8 bases fit TRBD1. Germline V gene data show CDR1 as SGHRS and CDR2 as YFSETQ. The CDR3 runs to 16 residues. The ends lost 1 base at V and 0 bases at J; junction bases unmatched: 5. In nucleotides, the CDR3 is TGCGCCAGCAGCTTGTCACTCAGGGGGCCTAACTATGGCTACACCTTC. This gives the protein CASSLSLRGPNYGYTF.

This rearrangement joins TRBV9 to TRBJ1-1; D possibly corresponds to TRBD1 (5 bases). This CDR3 is 14 amino acids long. V gave up 7 bases and J gave up 6 bases, with 19 bases separating them. The germline V gene has CDR1 SGDLS and CDR2 YYNGEE. CDR3 sequence (DNA): TGTGCCAGCGCGGTAGCTGGGGGGGTGGCTGAAGCTTTCTTT. Its protein is CASAVAGGVAEAFF.

V is TRBV7-9 and J is TRBJ2-3, with 8 bases aligning to TRBD2. The CDR3 loop spans 14 amino acids. The V and J ends lost 7 bases and 5 bases, in that order; junction bases with no gene match: 8. From germline, CDR1 is SEHNR and CDR2 FQNEAQ (reference sequence). The CDR3 nucleotides are TGTGCCAGCAACCCCGGGGGGGCCTTAGATACGCAGTATTTT. It is translated as CASNPGGALDTQYF. The whole variable domain, filled in from reference TRBV7-9 and TRBJ2-3, reads DTGVSQNPRHKITKRGQNVTFRCDPISEHNRLYWYRQTLGQGPEFLTYFQNEAQLEKSRLLSDRFSAERPKGSFSTLEIQRTEQGDSAMYLCASNPGGALDTQYFGPGTRLTVL.

The rearrangement links TRBV7-2 to TRBJ1-1; possible D gene TRBD1, 5 bases. Deletions cut 1 base from V and 6 bases from J, with 12 bases between. Germline V gene data show CDR1 as SGHTA and CDR2 as FQGNSA. This CDR3 is built from 14 residues. The CDR3 DNA sequence: TGTGCCAGCAGCTTAGAGGGAGGGACCGCTGAAGCTTTCTTT. Translation: CASSLEGGTAEAFF.

This clone is labeled as large. This sequence joins TRBV11-3 and TRBJ2-1, with D unresolved. This CDR3 has 15 residues. Germline CDR1 is SGHNT and CDR2 is YENEEA. The ends were cut back, 2 bases at V and 2 bases at J, with 10 bases in the middle. DNA for the CDR3: TGTGCCAGCAGCTTAATGGCAGGAACCTACAATGAGCAGTTCTTC. This codes for CASSLMAGTYNEQFF.

This clone was seen a few times. The chain carries TRBV5-4 and TRBJ1-2; 8 bases are shared with TRBD1. The CDR3 is made up of 18 amino acids. J gave up 2 bases and V 4 bases, and 16 bases lay outside the gene matches. Germline V gene data show CDR1 as SGHNT and CDR2 as YYREEE (reference sequence). The CDR3 DNA reads as TGTGCCAGCAGCCGGGGAAAAGGACAGGGAACCCTCAACTATGGCTACACCTTC. Protein: CASSRGKGQGTLNYGYTF.

The rearrangement uses TRBV4-3 and TRBJ2-1; TRBD2 matches at 8 bases. CDR1 is LGHNA and CDR2 is YSLEER in the germline V gene. This CDR3 comprises 19 residues. V shed 0 bases, J shed 7 bases, and the junction held 17 bases outside the gene matches. The CDR3 region has the DNA TGCGCCAGCAGCCAAGACCCTGACCTTAGCGGGGCTGGGTGGAATGAGCAGTTCTTC. Encoded protein: CASSQDPDLSGAGWNEQFF.